This TCR beta chain was documented in a study of blood T cell repertoires in COVID-19. Study summary: The study drew acute and convalescent COVID-19 samples from the United States, Italy and Spain. T cells, B-cell-depleted T cells, or PBMCs supplied cDNA or gDNA.

This CDR3 comprises 23 residues. Germline-derived CDR1 and CDR2 are LGHDT and YNNKEL (reference sequence). With 0 bases removed from V and 3 bases from J, the gap between germline ends came to 35 bases. Assay used: immunoSEQ multiplex PCR; TCRdb lists only in-frame clones, some missing. This table has about 120,000 clones, more than 85% appearing once. The specimen was peripheral blood. This clonotype was obtained from a human donor with acute or convalescent COVID-19. The donor label of this sample is uncertain. J is TRBJ1-2 and V is TRBV3-1 (or the pseudogene TRBV3-2); D perhaps matches TRBD1 (5 bases). The chain's CDR3 is CASSQDRAQLRACELQEHYGYTF. The CDR3 DNA reads as TGTGCCAGCAGCCAAGATAGGGCGCAGTTAAGGGCTTGCGAATTACAGGAGCACTATGGCTACACCTTC.